This TCR beta chain originates from a study of blood T cell repertoires in COVID-19. Across the study: Whether acute or convalescent, the COVID-19 samples came from the United States, Italy and Spain.

This clone came up once. The CDR3 is made up of 14 amino acids. CDR1 and CDR2 from the germline V gene are SGHRS and YFSETQ. Unmatched junction bases numbered 4, after V lost 4 bases and J lost 6 bases. Libraries were prepared by immunoSEQ multiplex PCR; TCRdb keeps only in-frame clonotypes and omits some of them. The sample has about 150,000 clones; about four fifths are singletons. Sample: peripheral blood. The sequence was obtained from a human donor with acute or convalescent COVID-19. The donor label of this sample is uncertain. The V gene is TRBV5-1, the J gene TRBJ2-3; 11 bases map to TRBD1. The CDR3 sequence: CASSIGDRGDTQYF. The CDR3 DNA reads TGCGCCAGCAGCATAGGGGACAGGGGGGATACGCAGTATTTT.